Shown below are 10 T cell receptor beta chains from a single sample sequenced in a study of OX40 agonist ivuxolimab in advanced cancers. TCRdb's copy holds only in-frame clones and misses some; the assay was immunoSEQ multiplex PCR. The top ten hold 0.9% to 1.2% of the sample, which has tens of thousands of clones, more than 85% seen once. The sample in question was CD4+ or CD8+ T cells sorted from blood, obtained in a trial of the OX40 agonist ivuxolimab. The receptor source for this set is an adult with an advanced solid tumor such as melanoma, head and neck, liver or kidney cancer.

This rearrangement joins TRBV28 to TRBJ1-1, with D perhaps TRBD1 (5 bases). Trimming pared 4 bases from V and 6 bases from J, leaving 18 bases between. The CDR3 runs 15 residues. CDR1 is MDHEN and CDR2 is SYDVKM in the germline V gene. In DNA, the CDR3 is TGTGCCAGCAGTTCCCATTTGGGGGGAGGCGCTGAAGCTTTCTTT. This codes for CASSSHLGGGAEAFF.

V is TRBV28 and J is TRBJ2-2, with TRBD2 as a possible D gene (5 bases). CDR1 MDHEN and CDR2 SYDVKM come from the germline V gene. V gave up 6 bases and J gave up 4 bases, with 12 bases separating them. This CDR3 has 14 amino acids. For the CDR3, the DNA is TGTGCCAGCAGCCACGGGGAGCTCACCGGGGAGCTGTTTTTT. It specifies CASSHGELTGELFF.

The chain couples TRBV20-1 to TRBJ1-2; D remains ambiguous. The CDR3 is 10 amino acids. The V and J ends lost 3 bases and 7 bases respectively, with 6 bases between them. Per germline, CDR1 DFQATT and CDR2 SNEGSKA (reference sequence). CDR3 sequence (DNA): TGCAGTGCTAGGGTTTCTGGCTACACCTTC. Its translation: CSARVSGYTF.

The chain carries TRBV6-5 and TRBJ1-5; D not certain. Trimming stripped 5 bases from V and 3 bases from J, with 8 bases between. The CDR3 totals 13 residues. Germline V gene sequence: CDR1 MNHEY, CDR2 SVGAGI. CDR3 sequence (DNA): TGTGCCAGCAGTGACCAGATCAATCAGCCCCAGCATTTT. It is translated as CASSDQINQPQHF.

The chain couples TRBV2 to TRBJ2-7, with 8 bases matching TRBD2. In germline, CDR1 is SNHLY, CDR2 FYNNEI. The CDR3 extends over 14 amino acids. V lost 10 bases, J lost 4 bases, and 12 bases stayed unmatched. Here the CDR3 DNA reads TGTGCCAACTCGGGGGGGGCGAGGGGTTACGAGCAGTACTTC. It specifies CANSGGARGYEQYF.

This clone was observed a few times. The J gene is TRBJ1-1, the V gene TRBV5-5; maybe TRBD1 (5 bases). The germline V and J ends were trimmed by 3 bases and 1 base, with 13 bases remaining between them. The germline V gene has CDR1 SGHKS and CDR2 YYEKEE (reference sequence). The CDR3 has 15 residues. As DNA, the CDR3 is TGTGCCAGCAGCTGGGGGGTAGGGCCGAACACTGAAGCTTTCTTT. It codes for CASSWGVGPNTEAFF. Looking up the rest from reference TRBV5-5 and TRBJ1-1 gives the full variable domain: DAGVTQSPTHLIKTRGQQVTLRCSPISGHKSVSWYQQVLGQGPQFIFQYYEKEERGRGNFPDRFSARQFPNYSSELNVNALLLGDSALYLCASSWGVGPNTEAFFGQGTRLTVV.

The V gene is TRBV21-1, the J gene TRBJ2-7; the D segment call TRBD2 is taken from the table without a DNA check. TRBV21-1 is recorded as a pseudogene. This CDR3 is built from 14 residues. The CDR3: CASSLAGGPYEQYF. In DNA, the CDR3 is TGTGCCAGCAGCTTAGCGGGAGGCCCTTACGAGCAGTACTTC.

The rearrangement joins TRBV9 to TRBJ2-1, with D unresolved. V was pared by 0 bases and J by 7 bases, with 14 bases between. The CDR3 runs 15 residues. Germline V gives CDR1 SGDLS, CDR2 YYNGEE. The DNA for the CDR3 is TGTGCCAGCAGCGTAGCTCCGGGTAGCCCGAATGAGCAGTTCTTC. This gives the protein CASSVAPGSPNEQFF.

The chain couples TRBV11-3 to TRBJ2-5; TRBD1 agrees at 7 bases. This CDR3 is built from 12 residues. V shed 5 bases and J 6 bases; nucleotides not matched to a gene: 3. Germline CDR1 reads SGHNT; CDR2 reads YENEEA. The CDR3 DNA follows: TGTGCCAGCAGCCGGGACAGCCAGACCCAGTACTTC. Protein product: CASSRDSQTQYF. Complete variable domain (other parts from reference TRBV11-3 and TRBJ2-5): EAGVVQSPRYKIIEKKQPVAFWCNPISGHNTLYWYLQNLGQGPELLIRYENEEAVDDSQLPKDRFSAERLKGVDSTLKIQPAELGDSAVYLCASSRDSQTQYFGPGTRLLVL.

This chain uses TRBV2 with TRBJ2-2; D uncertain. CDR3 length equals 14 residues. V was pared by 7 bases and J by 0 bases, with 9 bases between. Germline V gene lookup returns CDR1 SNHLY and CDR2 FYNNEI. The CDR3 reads CASTTQANTGELFF. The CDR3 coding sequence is TGTGCCAGCACCACTCAAGCGAACACCGGGGAGCTGTTTTTT.